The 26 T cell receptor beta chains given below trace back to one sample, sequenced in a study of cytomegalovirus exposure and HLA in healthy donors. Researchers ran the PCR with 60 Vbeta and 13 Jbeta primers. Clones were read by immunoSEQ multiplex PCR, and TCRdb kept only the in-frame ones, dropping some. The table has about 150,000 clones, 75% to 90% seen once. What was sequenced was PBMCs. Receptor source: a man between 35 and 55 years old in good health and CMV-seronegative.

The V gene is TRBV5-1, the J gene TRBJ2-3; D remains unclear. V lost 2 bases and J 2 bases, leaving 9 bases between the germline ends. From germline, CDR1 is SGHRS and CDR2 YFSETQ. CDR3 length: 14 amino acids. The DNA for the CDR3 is TGCGCCAGCAGCTTCTCTATAAACACAGATACGCAGTATTTT. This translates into CASSFSINTDTQYF.

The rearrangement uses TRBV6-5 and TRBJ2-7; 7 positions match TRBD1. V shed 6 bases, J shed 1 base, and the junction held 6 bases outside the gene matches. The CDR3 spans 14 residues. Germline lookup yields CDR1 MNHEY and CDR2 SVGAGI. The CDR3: CASRAGQVSYEQYF. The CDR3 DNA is TGTGCCAGCAGGGCCGGACAGGTGTCCTACGAGCAGTACTTC.

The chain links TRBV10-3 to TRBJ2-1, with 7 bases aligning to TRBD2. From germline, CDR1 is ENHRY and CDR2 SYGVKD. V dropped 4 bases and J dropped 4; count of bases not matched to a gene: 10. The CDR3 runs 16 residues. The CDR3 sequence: CAISGLADVGYNEQFF. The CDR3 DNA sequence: TGTGCCATCAGTGGACTAGCTGATGTCGGTTACAATGAGCAGTTCTTC.

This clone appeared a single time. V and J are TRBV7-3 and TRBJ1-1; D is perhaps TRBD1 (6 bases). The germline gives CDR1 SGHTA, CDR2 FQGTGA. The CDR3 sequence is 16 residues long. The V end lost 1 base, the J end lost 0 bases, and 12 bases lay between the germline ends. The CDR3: CASSLIGDTLNTEAFF. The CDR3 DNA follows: TGTGCCAGCAGCTTAATTGGGGACACCCTGAACACTGAAGCTTTCTTT.

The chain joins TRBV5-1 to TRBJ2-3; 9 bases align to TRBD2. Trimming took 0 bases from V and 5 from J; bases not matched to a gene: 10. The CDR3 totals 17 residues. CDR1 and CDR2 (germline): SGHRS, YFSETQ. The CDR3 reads CASSLDGLAGRLDTQYF. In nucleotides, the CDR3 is TGCGCCAGCAGCTTGGACGGGCTAGCGGGGAGACTAGATACGCAGTATTTT.

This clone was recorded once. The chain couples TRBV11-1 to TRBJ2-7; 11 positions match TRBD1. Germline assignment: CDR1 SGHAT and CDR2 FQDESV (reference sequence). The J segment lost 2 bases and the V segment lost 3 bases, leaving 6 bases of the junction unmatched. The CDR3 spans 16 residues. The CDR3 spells CASSFALDRGPYEQYF. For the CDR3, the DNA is TGTGCCAGCAGCTTCGCCCTGGACAGGGGGCCCTACGAGCAGTACTTC.

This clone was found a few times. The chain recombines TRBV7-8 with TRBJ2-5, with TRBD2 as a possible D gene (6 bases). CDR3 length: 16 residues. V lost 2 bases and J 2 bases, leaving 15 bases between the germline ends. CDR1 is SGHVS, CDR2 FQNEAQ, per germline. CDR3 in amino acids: CASSLSSREVQETQYF. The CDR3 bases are TGTGCCAGCAGCTTAAGTTCCAGGGAGGTACAAGAGACCCAGTACTTC.

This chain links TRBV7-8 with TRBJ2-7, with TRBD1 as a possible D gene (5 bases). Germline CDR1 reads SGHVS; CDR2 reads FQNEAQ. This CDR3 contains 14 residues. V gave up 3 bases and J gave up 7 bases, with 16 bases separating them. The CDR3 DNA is TGTGCCAGCAGCTTCTCTTCCAGGGCTGGGGAGCAGTACTTC. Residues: CASSFSSRAGEQYF.

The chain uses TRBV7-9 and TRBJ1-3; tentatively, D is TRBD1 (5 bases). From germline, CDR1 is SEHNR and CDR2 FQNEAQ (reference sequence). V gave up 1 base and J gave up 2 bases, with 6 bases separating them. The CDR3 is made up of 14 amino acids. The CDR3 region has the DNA TGTGCCAGCAGCTTAGTGGGGCCTGGAAACACCATATATTTT. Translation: CASSLVGPGNTIYF.

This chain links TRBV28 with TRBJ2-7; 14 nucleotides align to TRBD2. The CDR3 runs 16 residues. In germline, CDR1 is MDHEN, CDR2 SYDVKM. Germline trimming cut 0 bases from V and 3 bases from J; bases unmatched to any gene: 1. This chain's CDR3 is CASSLWTSGRVYEQYF. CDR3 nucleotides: TGTGCCAGCAGTTTATGGACTAGCGGGAGGGTCTACGAGCAGTACTTC.

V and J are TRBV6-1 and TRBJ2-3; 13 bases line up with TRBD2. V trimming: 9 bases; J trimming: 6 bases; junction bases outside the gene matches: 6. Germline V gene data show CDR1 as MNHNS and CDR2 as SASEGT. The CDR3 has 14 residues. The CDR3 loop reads CARTSGGAGDTQYF. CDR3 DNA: TGTGCCAGAACTAGCGGGGGGGCGGGCGATACGCAGTATTTT.

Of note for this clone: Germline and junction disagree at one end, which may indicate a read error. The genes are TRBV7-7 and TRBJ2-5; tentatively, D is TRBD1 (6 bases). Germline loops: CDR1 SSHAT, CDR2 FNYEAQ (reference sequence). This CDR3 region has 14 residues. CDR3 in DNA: TGTGCTAGCAGCTTACAGGGAACCCAAGAGACCCAGTACTTC. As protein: CASSLQGTQETQYF.

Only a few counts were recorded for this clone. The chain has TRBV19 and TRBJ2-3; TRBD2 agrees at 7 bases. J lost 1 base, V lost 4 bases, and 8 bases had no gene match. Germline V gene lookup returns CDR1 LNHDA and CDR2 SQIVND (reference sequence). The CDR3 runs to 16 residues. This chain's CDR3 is CASSNRLAVGTDTQYF. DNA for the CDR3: TGTGCCAGTAGTAATCGCCTAGCGGTGGGCACAGATACGCAGTATTTT.

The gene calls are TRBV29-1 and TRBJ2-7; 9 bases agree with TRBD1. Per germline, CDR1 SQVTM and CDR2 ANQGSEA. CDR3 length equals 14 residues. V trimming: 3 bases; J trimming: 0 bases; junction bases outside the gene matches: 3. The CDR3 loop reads CSVEGGQGSYEQYF. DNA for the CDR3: TGCAGCGTTGAGGGGGGACAGGGCTCCTACGAGCAGTACTTC.

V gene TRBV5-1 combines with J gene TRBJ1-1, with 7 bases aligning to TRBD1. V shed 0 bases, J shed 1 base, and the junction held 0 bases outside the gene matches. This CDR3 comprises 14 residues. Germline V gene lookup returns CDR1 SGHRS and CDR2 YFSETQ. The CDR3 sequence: CASSLAGGNTEAFF. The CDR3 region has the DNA TGCGCCAGCAGCTTGGCAGGGGGGAACACTGAAGCTTTCTTT.

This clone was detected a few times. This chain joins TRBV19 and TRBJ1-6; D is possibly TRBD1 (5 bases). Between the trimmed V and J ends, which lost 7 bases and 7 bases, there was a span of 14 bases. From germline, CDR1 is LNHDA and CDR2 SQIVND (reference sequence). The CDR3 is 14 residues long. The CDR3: CASNLDRENSPLHF. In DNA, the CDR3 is TGTGCCAGTAACTTAGACAGAGAGAATTCACCCCTCCACTTT. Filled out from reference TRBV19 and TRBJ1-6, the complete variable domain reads DGGITQSPKYLFRKEGQNVTLSCEQNLNHDAMYWYRQDPGQGLRLIYYSQIVNDFQKGDIAEGYSVSREKKESFPLTVTSAQKNPTAFYLCASNLDRENSPLHFGNGTRLTVT.

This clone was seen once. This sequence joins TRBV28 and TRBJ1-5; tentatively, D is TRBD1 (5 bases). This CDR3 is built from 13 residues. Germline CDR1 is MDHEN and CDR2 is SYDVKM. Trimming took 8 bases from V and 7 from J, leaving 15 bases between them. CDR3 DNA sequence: TGTGCCAGCGGGGGGTCCCCTACCCAGCCCCAGCATTTT. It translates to CASGGSPTQPQHF.

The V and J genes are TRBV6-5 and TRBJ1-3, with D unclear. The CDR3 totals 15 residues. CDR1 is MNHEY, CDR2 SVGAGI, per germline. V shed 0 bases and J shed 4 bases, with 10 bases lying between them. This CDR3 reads CASSYSNGLGNTIYF. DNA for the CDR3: TGTGCCAGCAGTTACTCGAACGGGTTAGGAAACACCATATATTTT.

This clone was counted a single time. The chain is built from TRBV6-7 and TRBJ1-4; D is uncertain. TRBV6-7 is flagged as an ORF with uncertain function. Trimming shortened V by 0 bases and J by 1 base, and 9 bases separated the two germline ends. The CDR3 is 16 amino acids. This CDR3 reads CASSYSICVTNEKLFF. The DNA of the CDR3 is TGTGCCAGCAGTTACTCGATATGCGTAACTAATGAAAAACTGTTTTTT.

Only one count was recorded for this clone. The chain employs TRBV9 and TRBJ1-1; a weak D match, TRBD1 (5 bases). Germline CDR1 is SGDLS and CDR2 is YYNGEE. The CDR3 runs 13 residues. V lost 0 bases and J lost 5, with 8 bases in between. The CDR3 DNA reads TGTGCCAGCAGCGTAGGGGCAGGGACTGAAGCTTTCTTT. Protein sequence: CASSVGAGTEAFF.

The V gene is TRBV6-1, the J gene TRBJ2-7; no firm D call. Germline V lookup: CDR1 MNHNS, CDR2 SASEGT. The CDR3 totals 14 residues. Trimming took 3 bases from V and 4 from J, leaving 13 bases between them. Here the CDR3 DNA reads TGTGCCAGCAGTGATATCCCCAGGCAATACGAGCAGTACTTC. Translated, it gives CASSDIPRQYEQYF.

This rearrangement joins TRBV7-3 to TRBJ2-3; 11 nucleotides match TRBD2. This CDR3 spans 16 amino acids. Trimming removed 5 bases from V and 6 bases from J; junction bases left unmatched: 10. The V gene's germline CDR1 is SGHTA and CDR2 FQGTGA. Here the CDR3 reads CASSTIAGGPADTQYF. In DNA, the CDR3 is TGTGCCAGCAGCACCATAGCGGGAGGGCCGGCGGATACGCAGTATTTT. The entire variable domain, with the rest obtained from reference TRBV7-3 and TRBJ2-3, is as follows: GAGVSQTPSNKVTEKGKYVELRCDPISGHTALYWYRQSLGQGPEFLIYFQGTGAADDSGLPNDRFFAVRPEGSVSTLKIQRTERGDSAVYLCASSTIAGGPADTQYFGPGTRLTVL.

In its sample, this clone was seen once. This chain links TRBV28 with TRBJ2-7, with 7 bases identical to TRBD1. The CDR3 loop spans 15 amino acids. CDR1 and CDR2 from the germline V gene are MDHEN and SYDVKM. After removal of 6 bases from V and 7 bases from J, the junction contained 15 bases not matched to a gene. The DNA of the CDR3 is TGTGCCAGCAGCTTACAGGCCAGGGGCAGGGGGGAGCAGTACTTC. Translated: CASSLQARGRGEQYF. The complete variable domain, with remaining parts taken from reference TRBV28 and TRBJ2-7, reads DVKVTQSSRYLVKRTGEKVFLECVQDMDHENMFWYRQDPGLGLRLIYFSYDVKMKEKGDIPEGYSVSREKKERFSLILESASTNQTSMYLCASSLQARGRGEQYFGPGTRLTVT.

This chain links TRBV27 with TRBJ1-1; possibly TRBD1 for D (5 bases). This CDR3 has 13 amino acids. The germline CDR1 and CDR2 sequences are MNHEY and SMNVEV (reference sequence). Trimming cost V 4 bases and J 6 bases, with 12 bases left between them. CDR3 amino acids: CASSWGRWAEAFF. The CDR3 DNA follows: TGTGCCAGCAGTTGGGGGAGGTGGGCTGAAGCTTTCTTT.

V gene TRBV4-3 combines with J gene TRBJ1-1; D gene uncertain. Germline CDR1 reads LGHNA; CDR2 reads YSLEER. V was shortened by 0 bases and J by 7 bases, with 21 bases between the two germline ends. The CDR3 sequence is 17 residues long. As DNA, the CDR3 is TGCGCCAGCAGCCAAGAGGCAGGAGGGTTGGGGTTTTATGAAGCTTTCTTT. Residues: CASSQEAGGLGFYEAFF.

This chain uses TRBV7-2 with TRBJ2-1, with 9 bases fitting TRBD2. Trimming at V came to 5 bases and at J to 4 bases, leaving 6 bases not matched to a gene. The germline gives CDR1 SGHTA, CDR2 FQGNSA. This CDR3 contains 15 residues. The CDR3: CASSLSGGPYNEQFF. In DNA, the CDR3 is TGTGCCAGCAGCCTAAGCGGGGGGCCTTACAATGAGCAGTTCTTC.